This T cell receptor (beta chain) derives from a study of cytomegalovirus exposure and HLA in healthy donors. Study results and caveats: TCR beta sequences reportedly predicted the HLA-A and HLA-B alleles of most subjects accurately.

PCR used 60 Vbeta primers and 13 Jbeta primers. The method was immunoSEQ multiplex PCR; TCRdb's version includes in-frame clones alone and lacks a portion of them. This table has about 190,000 clones, roughly 82% appearing once. Details on this clone: The antigen is undetermined.

Sequencing input: PBMCs. The receptor comes from a woman between 50 and 59 years old in good health and CMV-seropositive.

The CDR3 is CASSPWGVETQYF. The CDR3, as DNA: TGTGCCAGCAGCCCCTGGGGGGTGGAGACCCAGTACTTC. The rearrangement joins TRBV5-5 to TRBJ2-5; D may be TRBD2 (6 bases). The CDR3 runs 13 residues. With 4 bases removed from V and 5 bases from J, the gap between germline ends came to 12 bases. Per the germline V gene, CDR1 is SGHKS and CDR2 is YYEKEE (reference sequence).